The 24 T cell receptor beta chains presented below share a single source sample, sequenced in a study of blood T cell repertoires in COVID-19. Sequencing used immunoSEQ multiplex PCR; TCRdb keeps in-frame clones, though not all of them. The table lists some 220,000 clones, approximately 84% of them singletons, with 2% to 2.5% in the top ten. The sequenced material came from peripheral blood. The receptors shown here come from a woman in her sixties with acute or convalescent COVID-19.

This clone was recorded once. The CDR3 spells CAWSVAPDSGNTIYF. The DNA of the CDR3 is TGTGCCTGGAGTGTAGCGCCTGACTCTGGAAACACCATATATTTT. The chain carries TRBV30 and TRBJ1-3; D call uncertain. CDR3 length: 15 residues. V was clipped by 0 bases and J by 0 bases, with 9 bases between them. Germline lookup yields CDR1 GTSNPN and CDR2 SVGIG (reference sequence).

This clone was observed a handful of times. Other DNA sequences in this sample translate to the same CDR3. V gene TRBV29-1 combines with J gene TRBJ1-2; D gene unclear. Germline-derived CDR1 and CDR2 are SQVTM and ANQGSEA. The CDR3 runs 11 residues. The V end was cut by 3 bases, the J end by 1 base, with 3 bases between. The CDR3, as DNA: TGCAGCGTTGAGAGTAACTATGGCTACACCTTC. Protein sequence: CSVESNYGYTF. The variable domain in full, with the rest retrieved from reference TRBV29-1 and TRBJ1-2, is SAVISQKPSRDICQRGTSLTIQCQVDSQVTMMFWYRQQPGQSLTLIATANQGSEATYESGFVIDKFPISRPNLTFSTLTVSNMSPEDSSIYLCSVESNYGYTFGSGTRLTVV.

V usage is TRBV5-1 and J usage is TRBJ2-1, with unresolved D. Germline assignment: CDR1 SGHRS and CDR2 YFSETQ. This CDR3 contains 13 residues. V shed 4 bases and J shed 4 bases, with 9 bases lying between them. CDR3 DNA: TGCGCCAGCAGCGCCGAGCCTTACAATGAGCAGTTCTTC. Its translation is CASSAEPYNEQFF.

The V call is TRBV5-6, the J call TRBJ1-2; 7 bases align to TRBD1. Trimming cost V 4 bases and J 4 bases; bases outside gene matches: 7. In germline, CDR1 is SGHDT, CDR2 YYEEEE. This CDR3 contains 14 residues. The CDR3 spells CASSVGDSFYGYTF. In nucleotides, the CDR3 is TGTGCCAGCAGCGTTGGGGACAGCTTCTATGGCTACACCTTC.

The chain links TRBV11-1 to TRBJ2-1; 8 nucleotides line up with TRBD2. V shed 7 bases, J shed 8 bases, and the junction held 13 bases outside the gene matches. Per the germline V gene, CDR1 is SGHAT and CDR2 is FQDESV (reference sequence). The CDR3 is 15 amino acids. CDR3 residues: CASTVGPGGFDEQFF. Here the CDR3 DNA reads TGTGCCAGCACTGTGGGGCCGGGGGGGTTTGATGAGCAGTTCTTC.

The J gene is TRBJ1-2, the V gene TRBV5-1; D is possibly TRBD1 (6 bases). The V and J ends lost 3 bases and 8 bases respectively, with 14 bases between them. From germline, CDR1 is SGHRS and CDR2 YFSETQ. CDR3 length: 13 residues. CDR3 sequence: CASSSYRAWGYTF. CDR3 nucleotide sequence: TGCGCCAGCAGCTCATACAGGGCCTGGGGCTACACCTTC. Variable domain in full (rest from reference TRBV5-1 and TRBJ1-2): KAGVTQTPRYLIKTRGQQVTLSCSPISGHRSVSWYQQTPGQGLQFLFEYFSETQRNKGNFPGRFSGRQFSNSRSEMNVSTLELGDSALYLCASSSYRAWGYTFGSGTRLTVV.

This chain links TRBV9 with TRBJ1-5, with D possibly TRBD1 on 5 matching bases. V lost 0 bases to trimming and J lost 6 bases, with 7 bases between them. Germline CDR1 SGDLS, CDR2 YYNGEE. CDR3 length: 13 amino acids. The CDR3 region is CASSVGQGQPQHF. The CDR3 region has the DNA TGTGCCAGCAGCGTAGGCCAGGGTCAGCCCCAGCATTTT.

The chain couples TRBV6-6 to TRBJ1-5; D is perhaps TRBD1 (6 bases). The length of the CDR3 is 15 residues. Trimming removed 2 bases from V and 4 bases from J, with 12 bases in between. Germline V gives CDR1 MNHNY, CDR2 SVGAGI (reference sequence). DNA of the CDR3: TGTGCCAGCAGTTACGGCAACAGGGCTAATCAGCCCCAGCATTTT. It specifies CASSYGNRANQPQHF.

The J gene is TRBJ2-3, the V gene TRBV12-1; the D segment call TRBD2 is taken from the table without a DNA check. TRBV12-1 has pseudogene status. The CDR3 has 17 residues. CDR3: CASFLKALAGGPHTQYF. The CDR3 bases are TGTGCCAGCTTCTTAAAGGCACTAGCGGGGGGGCCTCATACGCAGTATTTT.

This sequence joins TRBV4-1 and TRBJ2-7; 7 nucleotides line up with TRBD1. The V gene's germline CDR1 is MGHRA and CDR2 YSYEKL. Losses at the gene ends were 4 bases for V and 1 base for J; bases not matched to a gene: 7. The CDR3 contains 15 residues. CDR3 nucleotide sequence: TGCGCCAGCAGCCTTGGGACAGTTGGTTCCTACGAGCAGTACTTC. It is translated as CASSLGTVGSYEQYF.

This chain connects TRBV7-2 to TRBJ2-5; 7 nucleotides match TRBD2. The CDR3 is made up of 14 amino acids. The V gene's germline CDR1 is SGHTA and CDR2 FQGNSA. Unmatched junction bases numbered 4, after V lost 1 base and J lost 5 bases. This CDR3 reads CASSLVLLAETQYF. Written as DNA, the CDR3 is TGTGCCAGCAGCTTAGTCCTACTAGCGGAGACCCAGTACTTC.

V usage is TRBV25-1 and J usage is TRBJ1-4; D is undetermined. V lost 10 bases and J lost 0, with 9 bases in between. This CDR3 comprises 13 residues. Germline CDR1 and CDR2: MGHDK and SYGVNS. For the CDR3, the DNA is TGTGCCAACAATTATGCAACTAATGAAAAACTGTTTTTT. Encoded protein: CANNYATNEKLFF.

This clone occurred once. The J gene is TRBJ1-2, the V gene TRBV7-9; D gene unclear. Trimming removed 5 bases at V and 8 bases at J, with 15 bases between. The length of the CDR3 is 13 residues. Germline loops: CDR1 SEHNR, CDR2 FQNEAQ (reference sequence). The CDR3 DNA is TGTGCCAGCAGCCCAAGCGTCCCGGGAGGCTACACCTTC. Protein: CASSPSVPGGYTF.

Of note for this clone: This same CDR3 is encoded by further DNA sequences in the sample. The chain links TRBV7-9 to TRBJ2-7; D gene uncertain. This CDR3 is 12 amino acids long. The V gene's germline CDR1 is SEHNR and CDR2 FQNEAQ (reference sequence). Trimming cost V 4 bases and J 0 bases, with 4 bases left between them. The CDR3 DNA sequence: TGTGCCAGCAGCTCGAGCTCCTACGAGCAGTACTTC. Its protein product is CASSSSSYEQYF.

The CDR3 loop reads CASSEGEGIMDSPLHF. As DNA, the CDR3 is TGTGCCAGCAGTGAGGGGGAGGGGATCATGGATTCACCCCTCCACTTT. The chain uses TRBV6-1 and TRBJ1-6; D might be TRBD1 (5 bases). The length of the CDR3 is 16 residues. Between the trimmed V and J ends, which lost 3 bases and 8 bases, there was a span of 17 bases. Germline CDR1 and CDR2: MNHNS and SASEGT.

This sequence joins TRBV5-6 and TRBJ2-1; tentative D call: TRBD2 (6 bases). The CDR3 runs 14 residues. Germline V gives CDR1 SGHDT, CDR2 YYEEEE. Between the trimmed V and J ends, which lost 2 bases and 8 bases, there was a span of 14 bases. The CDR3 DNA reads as TGTGCCAGCAGCTTCGGAGGGCCAGTGGATGAGCAGTTCTTC. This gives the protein CASSFGGPVDEQFF.

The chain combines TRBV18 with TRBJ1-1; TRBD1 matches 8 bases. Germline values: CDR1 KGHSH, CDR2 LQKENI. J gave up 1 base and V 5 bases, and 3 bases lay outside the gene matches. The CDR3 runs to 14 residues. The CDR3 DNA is TGTGCCAGCTCATCGGACAGGGCGAACACTGAAGCTTTCTTT. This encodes CASSSDRANTEAFF.

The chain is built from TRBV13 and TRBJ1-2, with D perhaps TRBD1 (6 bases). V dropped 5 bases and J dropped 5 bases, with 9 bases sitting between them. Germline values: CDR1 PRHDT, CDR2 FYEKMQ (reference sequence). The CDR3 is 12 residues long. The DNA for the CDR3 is TGTGCCAGCAGCGAGGGGGTTTATGGCTACACCTTC. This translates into CASSEGVYGYTF.

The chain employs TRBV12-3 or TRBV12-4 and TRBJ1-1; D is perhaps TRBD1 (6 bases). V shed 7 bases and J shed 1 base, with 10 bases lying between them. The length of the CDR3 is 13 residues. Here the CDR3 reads CASTRGPNTEAFF. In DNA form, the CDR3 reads TGTGCCAGCACCAGGGGCCCGAACACTGAAGCTTTCTTT.

For the CDR3, the DNA is TGTGCCAGCAGCCAAGATCGGGACACCTATGGCTACACCTTC. Translating gives CASSQDRDTYGYTF. The J gene is TRBJ1-2, the V gene TRBV14, with a tentative D call TRBD1 (6 bases). The CDR3 spans 14 residues. Looked up from germline, CDR1 is SGHDN and CDR2 is FVKESK. Trimming took off 0 bases at V and 4 bases at J, with 9 bases between the two ends.

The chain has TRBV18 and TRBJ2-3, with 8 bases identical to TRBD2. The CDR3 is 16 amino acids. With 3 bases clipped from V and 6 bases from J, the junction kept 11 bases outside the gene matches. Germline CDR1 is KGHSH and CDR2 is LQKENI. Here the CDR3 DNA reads TGTGCCAGCTCACCTCGAGGTAAGCGGGGGCGGGATACGCAGTATTTT. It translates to CASSPRGKRGRDTQYF.

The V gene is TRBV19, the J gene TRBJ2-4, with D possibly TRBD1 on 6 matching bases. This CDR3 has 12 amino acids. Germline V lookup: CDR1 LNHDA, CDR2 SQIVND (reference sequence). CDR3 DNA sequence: TGTGTTTCGACAGGTGCCGAAAACATTCAGTACTTC. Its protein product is CVSTGAENIQYF.

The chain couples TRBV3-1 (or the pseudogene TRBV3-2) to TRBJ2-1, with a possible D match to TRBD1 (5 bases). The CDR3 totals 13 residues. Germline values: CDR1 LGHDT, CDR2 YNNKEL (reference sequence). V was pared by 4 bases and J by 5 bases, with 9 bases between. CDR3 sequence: CASSRSTDNEQFF. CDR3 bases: TGTGCCAGCAGCCGATCGACAGACAATGAGCAGTTCTTC.

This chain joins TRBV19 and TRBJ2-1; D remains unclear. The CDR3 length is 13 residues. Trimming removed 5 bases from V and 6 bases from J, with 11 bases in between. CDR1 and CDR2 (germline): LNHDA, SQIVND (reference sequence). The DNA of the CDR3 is TGTGCCAGTAGTTTGTATCTGAGCAATGAGCAGTTCTTC. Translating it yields CASSLYLSNEQFF.